The following is a T cell receptor beta chain sequence with its context. Germline V gene sequence: CDR1 MGHRA, CDR2 YSYEKL. V gave up 7 bases and J gave up 3 bases; unmatched junction bases: 9. There are 15 residues in the CDR3. The source of the sample is a study of blood T cell repertoires in COVID-19. Study as a whole: Acute and convalescent COVID-19 specimens originated in the United States, Italy and Spain. The cDNA or gDNA used as material had been derived from T cells, B-cell-depleted T cells, or PBMCs.

Under the authors' procedure: Scientists estimated how many nucleated cells there were by amplifying reference gene primers. Some clones are missing from TCRdb's copy, which holds only in-frame ones; the method was immunoSEQ multiplex PCR. The D gene and trimming were derived from the DNA, and the V and J assignments and clone size from that table. The sample has fewer than 200,000 clones; over 70% are singletons. Sequenced material: peripheral blood. V is TRBV4-1 and J is TRBJ2-5; 9 bases map to TRBD1. This receptor was taken from a woman in her 70s who had recovered from COVID-19. CDR3 DNA sequence: TGCGCCAGCACCTCGGGGACAGGGCGAAAAGAGACCCAGTACTTC. This codes for CASTSGTGRKETQYF.